This T cell receptor (beta chain) was identified during a study of T-cell memory formation after mild COVID-19. From the 5' RACE reads, TCRdb called clonotypes with MiXCR, one entry per CDR3 protein. Here the sample spans 400,000 or so distinct CDR3 sequences, 15% to 25% being singletons. The length of the CDR3 is 12 residues. The junction had 7 bases not matched to a gene; V was cut back by 7 bases and J by 8 bases. The sample consisted of PBMCs or a T cell subset sorted from them (not recorded which). The gene calls are TRBV12-3 or TRBV12-4 and TRBJ1-2; TRBD1 agrees at 7 bases. The receptor comes from an adult woman who had mild COVID-19 (a few samples of this study predate the infection). Cell type and time point are not known. The CDR3 sequence: CASMYRGKGYTF. CDR3 sequence (DNA): TGTGCCAGCATGTACAGGGGTAAGGGCTACACCTTC.